This entry lists 17 T cell receptor beta chains sequenced from one sample in a study of cytomegalovirus exposure and HLA in healthy donors. PCR used 60 Vbeta primers and 13 Jbeta primers. TCRdb's table, derived via immunoSEQ multiplex PCR, lists solely in-frame clones and lacks some. The sample comprises approximately 140,000 clones, 70% to 85% of which are singletons, and approximately 1% rests with the top ten. The sequencing sample was made of PBMCs. These receptors were collected from a boy aged 5-17 years in good health and CMV-seronegative.

V and J are TRBV28 and TRBJ1-2; possible D gene TRBD1, 5 bases. The germline gives CDR1 MDHEN, CDR2 SYDVKM. V lost 3 bases to trimming and J lost 4 bases, with 12 bases between them. CDR3 length equals 14 residues. The CDR3: CASSFPQGVYGYTF. CDR3 nucleotide sequence: TGTGCCAGCAGTTTTCCCCAGGGCGTCTATGGCTACACCTTC.

This clone has only one observation. The V call is TRBV19, the J call TRBJ2-7; 12 bases line up with TRBD2. Germline V lookup: CDR1 LNHDA, CDR2 SQIVND (reference sequence). J lost 1 base, V lost 10 bases, and 2 bases had no gene match. The CDR3 has 13 residues. CDR3 residues: CATSGRGSYEQYF. The CDR3 DNA is TGTGCCACTAGCGGGAGGGGTTCCTACGAGCAGTACTTC. The variable domain in full, completed from reference TRBV19 and TRBJ2-7, reads DGGITQSPKYLFRKEGQNVTLSCEQNLNHDAMYWYRQDPGQGLRLIYYSQIVNDFQKGDIAEGYSVSREKKESFPLTVTSAQKNPTAFYLCATSGRGSYEQYFGPGTRLTVT.

This clone was detected only a few times. The chain recombines TRBV7-2 with TRBJ2-5; 9 bases agree with TRBD2. Trimming cost V 6 bases and J 6 bases; bases outside gene matches: 14. This CDR3 spans 16 amino acids. Germline CDR1 is SGHTA and CDR2 is FQGNSA. In nucleotides, the CDR3 is TGTGCCAGCAGGACGGTGGCGGGAGGGCCTCTTAAGACCCAGTACTTC. Its protein is CASRTVAGGPLKTQYF. The whole variable domain, filled in from reference TRBV7-2 and TRBJ2-5, reads GAGVSQSPSNKVTEKGKDVELRCDPISGHTALYWYRQSLGQGLEFLIYFQGNSAPDKSGLPSDRFSAERTGGSVSTLTIQRTQQEDSAVYLCASRTVAGGPLKTQYFGPGTRLLVL.

The CDR3 coding sequence is TGTGCCTGGAGTAGGAAGGGAGACACCATATATTTT. As protein: CAWSRKGDTIYF. The chain couples TRBV30 to TRBJ1-3; D is unclear. V gave up 2 bases and J gave up 8 bases, with 10 bases separating them. CDR1 GTSNPN and CDR2 SVGIG come from the germline V gene (reference sequence). The CDR3 is 12 residues long.

This chain connects TRBV7-2 to TRBJ2-1; unclear D gene. V shed 2 bases and J shed 8 bases, with 13 bases lying between them. The germline V gene has CDR1 SGHTA and CDR2 FQGNSA. The CDR3 is made up of 14 amino acids. This CDR3 is CASSLKMRRDEQFF. In DNA, the CDR3 is TGTGCCAGCAGCTTAAAAATGAGGCGTGATGAGCAGTTCTTC.

This chain uses TRBV19 with TRBJ1-5; 7 positions agree with TRBD1. V lost 4 bases and J lost 2; bases outside the gene matches: 8. CDR3 length: 16 residues. From germline, CDR1 is LNHDA and CDR2 SQIVND (reference sequence). CDR3 loop: CASSKGTVWGNQPQHF. CDR3 nucleotides: TGTGCCAGTAGTAAGGGGACAGTTTGGGGCAATCAGCCCCAGCATTTT. Looking up the rest from reference TRBV19 and TRBJ1-5 gives the full variable domain: DGGITQSPKYLFRKEGQNVTLSCEQNLNHDAMYWYRQDPGQGLRLIYYSQIVNDFQKGDIAEGYSVSREKKESFPLTVTSAQKNPTAFYLCASSKGTVWGNQPQHFGDGTRLSIL.

The genes are TRBV5-1 and TRBJ2-3; D ambiguous. The CDR3 sequence is 15 residues long. Germline lookup yields CDR1 SGHRS and CDR2 YFSETQ. V lost 2 bases, J lost 0 bases, and 10 bases lay in between. The CDR3 DNA reads as TGCGCCAGCAGCTTTGGGCAGGCGAGCACAGATACGCAGTATTTT. It specifies CASSFGQASTDTQYF.

The V and J genes are TRBV9 and TRBJ2-7; TRBD2 matches 10 bases. The germline gives CDR1 SGDLS, CDR2 YYNGEE. The junction had 5 bases not matched to a gene; V was cut back by 0 bases and J by 5 bases. The CDR3 spans 15 residues. CDR3 nucleotide sequence: TGTGCCAGCAGCGTAGGTTTAGCGGGAGGAAACGAGCAGTACTTC. Protein product: CASSVGLAGGNEQYF.

The rearrangement links TRBV7-2 to TRBJ2-1, with D hard to call. The CDR3 extends over 11 amino acids. The germline V and J ends were trimmed by 1 base and 9 bases, with 4 bases remaining between them. Germline V gene sequence: CDR1 SGHTA, CDR2 FQGNSA. The CDR3 DNA sequence: TGTGCCAGCAGCTTAGGCAGTGAGCAGTTCTTC. Translating gives CASSLGSEQFF.

CDR3 residues: CASSDSRGGAEGYTF. The CDR3 nucleotides read TGTGCCAGTAGCGACTCAAGAGGGGGGGCGGAAGGCTACACCTTC. The chain employs TRBV6-1 and TRBJ1-2; D is perhaps TRBD1 (6 bases). Germline CDR1 is MNHNS and CDR2 is SASEGT. V gave up 9 bases and J gave up 8 bases, with 25 bases separating them. This CDR3 has 15 residues.

The chain combines TRBV5-1 with TRBJ2-7, with 9 nucleotides matching TRBD2. Trimming took 0 bases from V and 5 from J; bases not matched to a gene: 12. Germline V gene lookup returns CDR1 SGHRS and CDR2 YFSETQ. This CDR3 region has 17 residues. CDR3 sequence (DNA): TGCGCCAGCAGCTTGGTCGCGGTAGCGGGAGATCGAAACGAGCAGTACTTC. This encodes CASSLVAVAGDRNEQYF.

The chain couples TRBV7-2 to TRBJ2-7, with D tentatively TRBD2 (5 bases). There are 16 residues in the CDR3. CDR1 is SGHTA and CDR2 is FQGNSA in the germline V gene. The V end lost 2 bases, the J end lost 5 bases, and 19 bases lay between the germline ends. CDR3 nucleotides: TGTGCCAGCAGCTTAAGCCCTTCTAGCAGTCAAAACGAGCAGTACTTC. Translated, it gives CASSLSPSSSQNEQYF.

V gene TRBV13 combines with J gene TRBJ2-1; D may be TRBD1 (6 bases). The V gene's germline CDR1 is PRHDT and CDR2 FYEKMQ (reference sequence). V was trimmed by 6 bases and J by 8 bases, leaving 11 bases between them. The CDR3 extends over 12 amino acids. This CDR3 is CASSTGLDEQFF. The CDR3 DNA reads TGTGCCAGCAGTACAGGGCTCGATGAGCAGTTCTTC.

V is TRBV5-1 and J is TRBJ1-2; no clear D. The CDR3 length is 14 residues. Germline V CDR1 and CDR2: SGHRS, YFSETQ. V was pared by 0 bases and J by 5 bases, with 11 bases between. The CDR3 DNA sequence: TGCGCCAGCAGCTTGGGTTCAGGCCAATATGGCTACACCTTC. Amino acid sequence: CASSLGSGQYGYTF.

This clone has just a few counts. The chain is built from TRBV5-6 and TRBJ2-5, with a tentative D call TRBD1 (5 bases). The germline V and J ends were trimmed by 4 bases and 5 bases, with 18 bases remaining between them. The CDR3 totals 15 residues. The germline gives CDR1 SGHDT, CDR2 YYEEEE. The CDR3 nucleotides read TGTGCCAGCAGCAAGAACGCAGGGTCCCGCGAGACCCAGTACTTC. It codes for CASSKNAGSRETQYF.

The rearrangement joins TRBV7-9 to TRBJ2-1; 14 bases map to TRBD2. The CDR3 length is 16 residues. Germline CDR1 reads SEHNR; CDR2 reads FQNEAQ (reference sequence). V shed 4 bases, J shed 13 bases, and the junction held 12 bases outside the gene matches. The CDR3 DNA sequence: TGTGCCAGCAGCTCCTTCGGGACTAGCGGGAGCACCCCCCAGTTCTTC. Residues: CASSSFGTSGSTPQFF.

This clone showed up just once. This chain joins TRBV6-6 and TRBJ1-2; 9 bases line up with TRBD1. CDR1 is MNHNY and CDR2 is SVGAGI in the germline V gene (reference sequence). This CDR3 contains 15 residues. V was clipped by 5 bases and J by 6 bases; unmatched bases: 10. CDR3 DNA: TGTGCCAGCAGTGAGGTGGACAGGGGAGAGGATGGCTACACCTTC. Amino acids: CASSEVDRGEDGYTF.